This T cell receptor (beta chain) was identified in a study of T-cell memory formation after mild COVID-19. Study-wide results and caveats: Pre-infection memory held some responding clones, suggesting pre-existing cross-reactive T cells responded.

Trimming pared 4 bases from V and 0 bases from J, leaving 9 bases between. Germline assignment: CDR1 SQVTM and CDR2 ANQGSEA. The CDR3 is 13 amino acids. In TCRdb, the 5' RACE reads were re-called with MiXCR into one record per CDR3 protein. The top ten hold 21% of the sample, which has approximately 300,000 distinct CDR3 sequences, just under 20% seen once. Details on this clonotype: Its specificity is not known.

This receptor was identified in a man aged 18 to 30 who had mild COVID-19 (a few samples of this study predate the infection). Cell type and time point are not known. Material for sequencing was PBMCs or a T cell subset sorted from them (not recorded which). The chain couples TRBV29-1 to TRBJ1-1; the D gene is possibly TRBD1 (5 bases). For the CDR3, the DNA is TGCAGCGTTGCGAAAGGGGTGAACACTGAAGCTTTCTTT. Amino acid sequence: CSVAKGVNTEAFF.